This record concerns one TCR beta chain sequence. Its antigen is as yet unknown. MiXCR, run by TCRdb on the reads, gives a single entry per CDR3 protein. The sample holds some 500,000 distinct CDR3 sequences, 40% seen once. The data are from a study of T cell repertoires in cytomegalovirus infection. Background on the study: CMV epitopes used comprised recently identified HLA-C-restricted ones and well-studied HLA-B-restricted ones. Shared public TCR beta signatures pointed to both CMV infection and a matching HLA type.

J gave up 0 bases and V 5 bases, and 6 bases lay outside the gene matches. The germline gives CDR1 SGHTA, CDR2 FQGNSA. CDR3 length equals 16 residues. The receptor comes from a human donor in good health (CMV status not recorded). Some clones in this sample may be carry-over from other donors' samples. This chain joins TRBV7-2 and TRBJ2-3; 9 bases fit TRBD1. The sequences come from cultured PBMCs, collected from culture after CMV antigen stimulation. This CDR3 is CASSPGTGYSTDTQYF. The CDR3 bases are TGTGCCAGCAGCCCAGGGACAGGGTACAGCACAGATACGCAGTATTTT.